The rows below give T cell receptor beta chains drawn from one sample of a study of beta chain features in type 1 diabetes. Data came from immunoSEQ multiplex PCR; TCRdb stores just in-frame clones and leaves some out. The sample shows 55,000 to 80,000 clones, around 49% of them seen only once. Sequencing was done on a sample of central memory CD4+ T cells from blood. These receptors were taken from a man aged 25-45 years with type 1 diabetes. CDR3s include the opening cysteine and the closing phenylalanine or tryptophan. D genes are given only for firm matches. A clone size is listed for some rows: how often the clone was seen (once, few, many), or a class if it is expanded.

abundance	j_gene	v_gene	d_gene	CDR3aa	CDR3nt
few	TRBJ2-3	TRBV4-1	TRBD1	CAASGRQGKITDTQYF	TGCGCCGCTTCGGGGCGACAGGGGAAAATCACAGATACGCAGTATTTT
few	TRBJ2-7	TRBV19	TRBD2	CASSIQGTSGYEQYF	TGTGCCAGTAGTATACAGGGGACTAGCGGCTACGAGCAGTACTTC
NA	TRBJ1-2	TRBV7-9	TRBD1	CASSLPPGQGFYGYTF	TGTGCCAGCAGCTTGCCCCCGGGACAGGGGTTCTATGGCTACACCTTC
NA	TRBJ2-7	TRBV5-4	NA	CASSLAVDSSYEQYF	TGTGCCAGCAGCTTGGCCGTCGACAGCTCCTACGAGCAGTACTTC
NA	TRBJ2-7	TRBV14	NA	CASSQVGATREQYF	TGTGCCAGCAGCCAAGTTGGGGCCACTCGCGAGCAGTACTTC
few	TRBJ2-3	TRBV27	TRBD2	CASSLTSGGDTQYF	TGTGCCAGCAGTTTGACTAGCGGGGGCGATACGCAGTATTTT
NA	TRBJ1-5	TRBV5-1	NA	CASSLGQPNQPQHF	TGCGCCAGCAGCTTGGGACAACCCAATCAGCCCCAGCATTTT
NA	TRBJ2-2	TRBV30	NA	CAWKSTTNTGELFF	TGTGCCTGGAAATCGACTACGAACACCGGGGAGCTGTTTTTT
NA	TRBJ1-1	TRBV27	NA	CASSFLSLNTEAFF	TGTGCCAGCAGTTTTCTCAGTTTGAACACTGAAGCTTTCTTT
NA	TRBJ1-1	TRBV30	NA	CAWSTGDTEAFF	TGTGCCTGGAGTACCGGGGACACTGAAGCTTTCTTT
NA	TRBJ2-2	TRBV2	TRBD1	CATGQGGRAGELFF	TGTGCCACGGGACAGGGCGGTAGGGCCGGGGAGCTGTTTTTT
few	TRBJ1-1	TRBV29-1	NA	CSVRGLVTEAFF	TGCAGCGTTCGGGGGTTGGTCACTGAAGCTTTCTTT
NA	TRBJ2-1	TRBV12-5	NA	CASSYGTSYNEQFF	TGTGCTAGCTCATACGGGACTTCATACAATGAGCAGTTCTTC
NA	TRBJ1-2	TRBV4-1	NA	CASSQVANRNGYTF	TGCGCCAGCAGCCAAGTGGCGAACAGAAATGGCTACACCTTC
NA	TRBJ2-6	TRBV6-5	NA	CASSLSFSGANVLTF	TGTGCCAGCAGTTTGTCGTTCTCTGGGGCCAACGTCCTGACTTTC
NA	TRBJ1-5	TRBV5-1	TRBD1	CASSQTPGQGGSNQPQHF	TGCGCCAGCAGCCAGACACCAGGACAGGGCGGTAGCAATCAGCCCCAGCATTTT
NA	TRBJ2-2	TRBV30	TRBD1	CAWRTGGLNTGELFF	TGTGCCTGGAGGACAGGGGGCTTGAACACCGGGGAGCTGTTTTTT
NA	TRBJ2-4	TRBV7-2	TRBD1	CASSLRQGARNIQYF	TGTGCCAGCAGCTTACGACAGGGGGCCAGAAACATTCAGTACTTC
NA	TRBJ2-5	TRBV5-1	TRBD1	CASSLSGTGGQETQYF	TGCGCCAGCAGTTTGTCCGGGACAGGGGGCCAAGAGACCCAGTACTTC
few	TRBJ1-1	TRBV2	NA	CASLTAEAFF	TGTGCCAGTTTGACAGCTGAAGCTTTCTTT
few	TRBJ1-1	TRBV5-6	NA	CASSLGRGNTEAFF	TGTGCCAGCAGCTTGGGCAGGGGGAACACTGAAGCTTTCTTT
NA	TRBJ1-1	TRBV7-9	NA	CASSSVGGVNTEAFF	TGTGCCAGCAGCTCAGTCGGAGGTGTGAACACTGAAGCTTTCTTT
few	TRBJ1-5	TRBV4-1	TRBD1	CASSQGLRGDGNQPQHF	TGCGCCAGCAGCCAAGGTCTCAGGGGGGACGGCAATCAGCCCCAGCATTTT
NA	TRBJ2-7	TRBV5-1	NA	CASSPGSYEQYF	TGCGCCAGCAGCCCTGGTAGCTACGAGCAGTACTTC